The present entry profiles one TCR beta chain with its context. At one boundary the junction diverges from the germline segment, which might be a read error. The data stem from a study of cytomegalovirus exposure and HLA in healthy donors. Vbeta (60) and Jbeta (13) primers were used in the PCR. The method was immunoSEQ multiplex PCR; TCRdb's version includes in-frame clones alone and lacks a portion of them. The sample includes about 150,000 clones, about 80% of them seen just once. Germline loops: CDR1 GTSNPN, CDR2 SVGIG (reference sequence). This CDR3 has 11 residues. Sequences were obtained from PBMCs. The TCR was taken from a man aged 30-40 years in good health and CMV-seropositive. The chain links TRBV30 to TRBJ2-5; D is perhaps TRBD1 (6 bases). Here the CDR3 reads CAWSLRDTLHF. CDR3 in DNA: TGTGCCTGGAGTTTACGGGACACCTTACACTTC. The full variable domain, its missing parts supplied by reference TRBV30 and TRBJ2-5, is SQTIHQWPATLVQPVGSPLSLECTVEGTSNPNLYWYRQAAGRGLQLLFYSVGIGQISSEVPQNLSASRPQDRQFILSSKKLLLSDSGFYLCAWSLRDTLHFGPGTRLLVL.